Presented here are 4 T cell receptor beta chains from one specimen sequenced in a study of cytomegalovirus exposure and HLA in healthy donors. In the PCR, 60 Vbeta and 13 Jbeta primers were used. The table came from immunoSEQ multiplex PCR; TCRdb's copy has only in-frame clones and leaves some out. The top ten clones hold 1.5% to 2% of a sample with 150,000 to 250,000 clones, around 76% of them seen once. Sequencing used PBMCs. Source of these receptors: a young man in good health and CMV-seronegative.

V and J are TRBV30 and TRBJ2-2, with 8 bases that match TRBD2. CDR1 GTSNPN and CDR2 SVGIG come from the germline V gene (reference sequence). The J segment lost 2 bases and the V segment lost 0 bases, leaving 2 bases of the junction unmatched. The CDR3 covers 15 residues. The CDR3 DNA follows: TGTGCCTGGAGTGTCACTAGCGGAAACACCGGGGAGCTGTTTTTT. Protein sequence: CAWSVTSGNTGELFF.

V and J are TRBV7-2 and TRBJ2-1; D ambiguous. V was clipped by 1 base and J by 5 bases, with 9 bases between them. The CDR3 loop spans 14 amino acids. CDR1 and CDR2 from the germline V gene are SGHTA and FQGNSA. For the CDR3, the DNA is TGTGCCAGCAGCTTAGACCAAGCGCACAATGAGCAGTTCTTC. It specifies CASSLDQAHNEQFF.

The genes are TRBV9 and TRBJ2-1, with 7 bases identical to TRBD2. CDR1 and CDR2 (germline): SGDLS, YYNGEE. The CDR3 covers 15 residues. With 4 bases clipped from V and 5 bases from J, the junction kept 9 bases outside the gene matches. As DNA, the CDR3 is TGTGCCAGCAGCAAAGAAGGGACTACAAACAATGAGCAGTTCTTC. The encoded protein is CASSKEGTTNNEQFF.

The chain carries TRBV18 and TRBJ1-3; no clear D. The germline gives CDR1 KGHSH, CDR2 LQKENI. Deletions cut 2 bases from V and 0 bases from J, with 20 bases between. The CDR3 sequence is 19 residues long. CDR3 protein: CASSPVFAGPLLSGNTIYF. CDR3 DNA: TGTGCCAGCTCACCAGTATTCGCAGGCCCGCTACTCTCTGGAAACACCATATATTTT.